Shown below are 2 T cell receptor beta chains from a single sample sequenced in a study of response to subunit inactivated influenza vaccine. TCRdb re-derived calls from the RT-PCR reads in MiXCR, one entry per CDR3 protein. The sample shows approximately 290,000 distinct CDR3 sequences, about 20% of them seen only once. Specimen: PBMCs from blood, collected approximately 20 months after vaccination. Receptors originate from a man aged 50-75 years who received an inactivated influenza vaccine.

This clonotype was observed a few times. The chain combines TRBV20-1 with TRBJ2-5, with a possible D match to TRBD2 (6 bases). This CDR3 region has 14 residues. The V gene's germline CDR1 is DFQATT and CDR2 SNEGSKA (reference sequence). Trimming pared 4 bases from V and 4 bases from J, leaving 16 bases between. CDR3 DNA sequence: TGCAGTGCTAATGGCGGGGCCCACACAGAGACCCAGTACTTC. Translation: CSANGGAHTETQYF.

Notes on this clonotype: Relative to the germline gene, one junction end is altered; a read error may explain this. The chain has TRBV7-7 and TRBJ2-5, with 13 bases matching TRBD2. This CDR3 comprises 16 residues. Germline lookup yields CDR1 SSHAT and CDR2 FNYEAQ (reference sequence). The CDR3 here is CASSTRLAGGGETQYF. DNA of the CDR3: TGTGCTAGCAGCACGAGACTAGCGGGGGGTGGAGAGACCCAGTACTTC. The variable domain in full, with the rest retrieved from reference TRBV7-7 and TRBJ2-5, is GAGVSQSPRYKVTKRGQDVTLRCDPISSHATLYWYQQALGQGPEFLTYFNYEAQPDKSGLPSDRFSAERPEGSISTLTIQRTEQRDSAMYRCASSTRLAGGGETQYFGPGTRLLVL.